The rows below give T cell receptor beta chains drawn from one sample of a study of T cell responses to AZD1222 COVID-19 vaccine. TCRdb's table, derived via immunoSEQ multiplex PCR, lists solely in-frame clones and lacks some. In the table there are approximately 100,000 clones, about nine tenths of which are singletons. The source material was peripheral blood, sampled on day 0 of AZD1222 vaccination. Source of these receptors: an adult in good health. The CDR3 runs from the conserved cysteine through the conserved F or W. The D gene is left open where the match is weak. Not every row has a clone size; where given, it reads once, few, many or a size class.

D: TRBD1
J: TRBJ1-2
V: TRBV5-4
size: -
DNA: TGTGCCAGCAGCTCCCCGGCGGGACAGGGGAAAGGCTACACCTTC
CDR3: CASSSPAGQGKGYTF

D: -
J: TRBJ1-1
V: TRBV28
size: -
DNA: TGTGCCAGCAGTTTCCCTCCACCGGGGGTCGGAGCTGAAGCTTTCTTT
CDR3: CASSFPPPGVGAEAFF

D: -
J: TRBJ1-1
V: TRBV6-5
size: few
DNA: TGTGCCAGCAGTTCACCGCGTGGCAGAAGCACTGAAGCTTTCTTT
CDR3: CASSSPRGRSTEAFF

D: -
J: TRBJ2-3
V: TRBV9
size: once
DNA: TGTGCCAGCAGCGGGGAGGGGGTGTACTCAGATACGCAGTATTTT
CDR3: CASSGEGVYSDTQYF

D: -
J: TRBJ1-2
V: TRBV7-6
size: -
DNA: TGTGCCAGCAGCTTAGGGGCAGGCTCTTATGGCTACACCTTC
CDR3: CASSLGAGSYGYTF

D: -
J: TRBJ2-5
V: TRBV28
size: -
DNA: TGTGCCAGCAGCGAGTTAGGGTACAGCCAGTACTTC
CDR3: CASSELGYSQYF

D: -
J: TRBJ1-6
V: TRBV7-8
size: once
DNA: TGTGCCAGCAGCTTCCGGGCCCGCCCTTCACCCCTCCACTTT
CDR3: CASSFRARPSPLHF

D: -
J: TRBJ1-2
V: TRBV6-5
size: -
DNA: TGTGCCAGCAGTTCCTCAGGGAGATTACGTTACACCTTC
CDR3: CASSSSGRLRYTF

D: -
J: TRBJ2-7
V: TRBV5-8
size: -
DNA: TGTGCCAGCAGCTTGGAAGGGTCGGCCGGGAACGAGCAGTACTTC
CDR3: CASSLEGSAGNEQYF

D: -
J: TRBJ1-1
V: TRBV14
size: -
DNA: TGTGCCAGCAGCCAAGCGGGGGGACGGGGCACTGAAGCTTTCTTT
CDR3: CASSQAGGRGTEAFF

D: TRBD1
J: TRBJ1-1
V: TRBV7-2
size: -
DNA: TGTGCCAGCAGCTCACAAGACAGGGTTGGAGCTTTCTTT
CDR3: CASSSQDRVGAFF

D: -
J: TRBJ1-1
V: TRBV5-1
size: -
DNA: TGCGCCAGCAGCGAAATGACAGGAAACACTGAAGCTTTCTTT
CDR3: CASSEMTGNTEAFF

D: -
J: TRBJ2-1
V: TRBV28
size: -
DNA: TGTGCCAGCAATCCCTCGAGTGGGACGACATGGAATGAGCAGTTCTTC
CDR3: CASNPSSGTTWNEQFF

D: -
J: TRBJ1-2
V: TRBV30
size: -
DNA: TGTGTAGGGGGGACGAGTAACTATGGCTACACCTTC
CDR3: CVGGTSNYGYTF

D: TRBD2
J: TRBJ2-1
V: TRBV11-2
size: once
DNA: TGTGCCAGCAGCCCCGGGACTAGCGGGGGGGCAAATGAGCAGTTCTTC
CDR3: CASSPGTSGGANEQFF

D: TRBD1
J: TRBJ2-7
V: TRBV19
size: -
DNA: TGTGCCAGTAGCCACTCGGGGACAGGGGGCTACGAGCAGTACTTC
CDR3: CASSHSGTGGYEQYF

D: -
J: TRBJ1-2
V: TRBV7-9
size: -
DNA: TGTGCCAGCAGCTTACTACGGGGGGACTATGGCTACACCTTC
CDR3: CASSLLRGDYGYTF

D: -
J: TRBJ1-2
V: TRBV12-3/TRBV12-4
size: -
DNA: TGTGCCAGCAGTCCAATGGTAGGGTACACCTTC
CDR3: CASSPMVGYTF

D: -
J: TRBJ1-2
V: TRBV6-5
size: -
DNA: TGTGCCAGCAGTCCTGGGCCCCTGGTCGGAGGCTACACCTTC
CDR3: CASSPGPLVGGYTF

D: -
J: TRBJ2-2
V: TRBV4-1
size: -
DNA: TGCGCCAGCAGCCTCGGGTCCGGAACCGGGGAGCTGTTTTTT
CDR3: CASSLGSGTGELFF

D: TRBD1
J: TRBJ2-7
V: TRBV19
size: once
DNA: TGTGCCAGTAGTAAGATAACGGACAGGGCCTACGAGCAGTACTTC
CDR3: CASSKITDRAYEQYF

D: TRBD1
J: TRBJ2-1
V: TRBV5-4
size: -
DNA: TGTGCCAGCAGCCTTACCGGGACAGGGGGGTGGAATGAGCAGTTCTTC
CDR3: CASSLTGTGGWNEQFF

D: TRBD1
J: TRBJ1-1
V: TRBV6-5
size: -
DNA: TGTGCCAGCAGGGACAGGGGTGGTACTGAAGCTTTCTTT
CDR3: CASRDRGGTEAFF

D: TRBD1
J: TRBJ2-5
V: TRBV6-6
size: -
DNA: TGTGCCAGCGGGGACAGGGCCCAAGAGACCCAGTACTTC
CDR3: CASGDRAQETQYF

D: TRBD1
J: TRBJ2-1
V: TRBV11-3
size: few
DNA: TGTGCCAGCAGCTTAGCTGGGACAGGGAGGAACAATGAGCAGTTCTTC
CDR3: CASSLAGTGRNNEQFF

D: -
J: TRBJ2-3
V: TRBV14
size: -
DNA: TGTGCCAGCAGTGGAGGTCCCCATACGCAGTATTTT
CDR3: CASSGGPHTQYF

D: -
J: TRBJ2-7
V: TRBV5-1
size: -
DNA: TGCGCCAGCAGCTTTTCAGGGGGGGGCTACGAGCAGTACTTC
CDR3: CASSFSGGGYEQYF

D: -
J: TRBJ1-5
V: TRBV19
size: -
DNA: TGTGCCAGTAGTATCCAGGGGTTTAAGGGGCCCCAGCATTTT
CDR3: CASSIQGFKGPQHF

D: TRBD1
J: TRBJ2-7
V: TRBV6-2/TRBV6-3
size: -
DNA: TGTGCCAGCAGTTACTCGGGGGCAGGGGGCGGCCACGAGCAGTACTTC
CDR3: CASSYSGAGGGHEQYF

D: -
J: TRBJ1-3
V: TRBV4-3
size: -
DNA: TGCGCCAGCAGCCAAGATCCGACAGGCTCTGGAAACACCATATATTTT
CDR3: CASSQDPTGSGNTIYF

D: -
J: TRBJ2-7
V: TRBV24-1
size: -
DNA: TGTGCCACCAGTGCCAGGGGGGTGGAGCAGTACTTC
CDR3: CATSARGVEQYF

D: -
J: TRBJ1-1
V: TRBV7-2
size: -
DNA: TGTGCCAGCAGCTTAGCGACTTCAACGCTTTCCACTGAAGCTTTCTTT
CDR3: CASSLATSTLSTEAFF

D: -
J: TRBJ1-5
V: TRBV6-5
size: -
DNA: TGTGCCAGCAGCTGCGACAGGATCAATCAGCCCCAGCATTTT
CDR3: CASSCDRINQPQHF

D: TRBD1
J: TRBJ1-2
V: TRBV28
size: -
DNA: TGTGCCAGCAGTTTATGGTGGACAGGGCACGGCTACACCTTC
CDR3: CASSLWWTGHGYTF

D: -
J: TRBJ1-1
V: TRBV10-3
size: -
DNA: TGTGCCATCAGTGAGTTAGGGATGAACACTGAAGCTTTCTTT
CDR3: CAISELGMNTEAFF

D: -
J: TRBJ1-5
V: TRBV7-6
size: -
DNA: TGTGCCAGCAGCTTATCTGGGGATCAGCCCCAGCATTTT
CDR3: CASSLSGDQPQHF

D: -
J: TRBJ1-6
V: TRBV6-2/TRBV6-3
size: -
DNA: TGTGCCAGCAGTTTGCTGAAGGGCGGTAATTCACCCCTCCACTTT
CDR3: CASSLLKGGNSPLHF

D: -
J: TRBJ2-5
V: TRBV6-5
size: -
DNA: TGTGCCAGCAGCGGTTATGCGGAGACCCAGTACTTC
CDR3: CASSGYAETQYF

D: -
J: TRBJ1-3
V: TRBV9
size: -
DNA: TGTGCCAGCAGCGTAGCCAACTCTGGAAACACCATATATTTT
CDR3: CASSVANSGNTIYF

D: TRBD1
J: TRBJ1-3
V: TRBV28
size: -
DNA: TGTGCCAGCAGTTTCAGGGGGGGGTCTGGAAACACCATATATTTT
CDR3: CASSFRGGSGNTIYF

D: -
J: TRBJ2-1
V: TRBV29-1
size: -
DNA: TGCAGCGTTTTTCAGGGTGTGAATGAGCAGTTCTTC
CDR3: CSVFQGVNEQFF

D: -
J: TRBJ2-1
V: TRBV4-1
size: once
DNA: TGCGCCAGCAGCCAAGACCAAGGGGATAGGTTCTTC
CDR3: CASSQDQGDRFF

D: -
J: TRBJ2-3
V: TRBV5-1
size: once
DNA: TGCGCCAGCAGCTTACTCGTCGGGGCCGCAGATACGCAGTATTTT
CDR3: CASSLLVGAADTQYF

D: TRBD1
J: TRBJ1-1
V: TRBV29-1
size: -
DNA: TGCAGCGTTGGGACAGGGGGGAACACTGAAGCTTTCTTT
CDR3: CSVGTGGNTEAFF

D: -
J: TRBJ2-5
V: TRBV6-2/TRBV6-3
size: -
DNA: TGTGCCAGCAGTTACCCGCAATCGGGCCAAGAGACCCAGTACTTC
CDR3: CASSYPQSGQETQYF

D: -
J: TRBJ1-2
V: TRBV9
size: -
DNA: TGTGCCAGCAGCTCAGGGGATAGAACCAACTATGGCTACACCTTC
CDR3: CASSSGDRTNYGYTF

D: -
J: TRBJ2-3
V: TRBV5-1
size: -
DNA: TGCGCCAGCAGCTTGGTTGGGCTGGCTAGTGGTACGCAGTATTTT
CDR3: CASSLVGLASGTQYF

D: TRBD2
J: TRBJ2-3
V: TRBV29-1
size: few
DNA: TGCAGCGTTGTGGACAGGGGCCCTAGGACTAGCGGGGGGGCATTCACAGATACGCAGTATTTT
CDR3: CSVVDRGPRTSGGAFTDTQYF

D: TRBD1
J: TRBJ1-4
V: TRBV7-2
size: -
DNA: TGTGCCAGCAGCTTACCCCAGGGGGAGGAAAAACTGTTTTTT
CDR3: CASSLPQGEEKLFF

D: -
J: TRBJ1-4
V: TRBV25-1
size: once
DNA: TGTGCCAGCAGCTTTCTCGGGCCGGAAAAACTGTTTTTT
CDR3: CASSFLGPEKLFF

D: -
J: TRBJ1-2
V: TRBV12-5
size: -
DNA: TGTGCTAGTGGTCAGGGACCCTATGGCTACACCTTC
CDR3: CASGQGPYGYTF

D: TRBD2
J: TRBJ2-1
V: TRBV9
size: -
DNA: TGTGCCAGCAGCGTAGGTGTTGGGGCTAGCGGGGTTATGAATGAGCAGTTCTTC
CDR3: CASSVGVGASGVMNEQFF

D: -
J: TRBJ1-1
V: TRBV7-8
size: -
DNA: TGTGCCAGCAGCCTGGGACAACGGACTGAAGCTTTCTTT
CDR3: CASSLGQRTEAFF

D: -
J: TRBJ1-1
V: TRBV5-1
size: -
DNA: TGCGCCAGCAGCTGGGCCGGGAACACTGAAGCTTTCTTT
CDR3: CASSWAGNTEAFF